A single sample is the source of the 31 T cell receptor beta chains below, sequenced in a study of control samples from healthy donors and cancer patients. The assay was immunoSEQ multiplex PCR, and TCRdb's table has in-frame clones only and misses some. The sample includes some 90,000 clones, roughly nine tenths seen only once; the top ten take 7.6%. Sequencing input: blood. The receptors stem from an older woman in good health.

This clone came up a few times. The V call is TRBV14, the J call TRBJ2-7, with 8 bases aligning to TRBD1. Germline CDR1 and CDR2: SGHDN and FVKESK. The CDR3 is 15 residues long. With 5 bases clipped from V and 0 bases from J, the junction kept 6 bases outside the gene matches. The CDR3 region has the DNA TGTGCCAGCAGCGGCTGGGACAGGAGCTCCTACGAGCAGTACTTC. Amino acids: CASSGWDRSSYEQYF. Filled out from reference TRBV14 and TRBJ2-7, the complete variable domain reads EAGVTQFPSHSVIEKGQTVTLRCDPISGHDNLYWYRRVMGKEIKFLLHFVKESKQDESGMPNNRFLAERTGGTYSTLKVQPAELEDSGVYFCASSGWDRSSYEQYFGPGTRLTVT.

This chain joins TRBV18 and TRBJ1-2; 11 bases agree with TRBD1. CDR1 is KGHSH and CDR2 is LQKENI in the germline V gene. The CDR3 sequence is 15 residues long. After removal of 4 bases from V and 7 bases from J, the junction contained 8 bases not matched to a gene. The DNA of the CDR3 is TGTGCCAGCTCACGCTCCCCCGGGACAGGGGGTGGCTACACCTTC. Translated: CASSRSPGTGGGYTF.

A few counts support this clone. The chain is built from TRBV15 and TRBJ2-7; D is unclear. The CDR3 has 15 amino acids. V lost 0 bases and J lost 1, with 10 bases in between. CDR1 is LNHNV, CDR2 YYDKDF, per germline (reference sequence). This chain's CDR3 is CATSRDLAGSYEQYF. DNA of the CDR3: TGTGCCACCAGCAGAGATTTAGCTGGGTCCTACGAGCAGTACTTC.

This sequence joins TRBV6-5 and TRBJ2-2; 7 bases align to TRBD2. Germline CDR1 and CDR2: MNHEY and SVGAGI. V trimming: 6 bases; J trimming: 7 bases; junction bases outside the gene matches: 5. The CDR3 is 13 amino acids. DNA for the CDR3: TGTGCCAGCAGCACCGGGGGGTACGGGGAGCTGTTTTTT. Protein sequence: CASSTGGYGELFF.

V is TRBV6-2 or TRBV6-3 and J is TRBJ2-1; 10 positions match TRBD1. This CDR3 is 15 amino acids long. Germline CDR1 reads MNHEY; CDR2 reads SVGEGT. Unmatched junction bases numbered 9, after V lost 5 bases and J lost 8 bases. The CDR3 bases are TGTGCCAGCAGTACCCGGGACAGGGGTGTGGATGAGCAGTTCTTC. Translation: CASSTRDRGVDEQFF.

The chain carries TRBV9 and TRBJ2-1; D could derive from TRBD1 or TRBD2 (5 bases each). V shed 2 bases and J shed 0 bases, with 18 bases lying between them. The germline V gene encodes CDR1 SGDLS and CDR2 YYNGEE. The CDR3 is made up of 18 amino acids. This CDR3 is CASSVGKRGEFSYNEQFF. The CDR3 nucleotides read TGTGCCAGCAGCGTGGGAAAGAGGGGCGAATTCTCCTACAATGAGCAGTTCTTC.

V usage is TRBV6-2 or TRBV6-3 and J usage is TRBJ2-5; D unresolved. V lost 2 bases, J lost 5 bases, and 3 bases lay in between. The V gene's germline CDR1 is MNHEY and CDR2 SVGEGT. This CDR3 is built from 11 residues. The CDR3 bases are TGTGCCAGCAGTTACGGGGAGACCCAGTACTTC. Its translation is CASSYGETQYF.

The rearrangement joins TRBV18 to TRBJ2-1, with a possible D match to TRBD1 (6 bases). Germline V lookup: CDR1 KGHSH, CDR2 LQKENI. Trimming left V 4 bases short and J 2 bases short, with 18 bases between. The CDR3 covers 17 residues. The CDR3 bases are TGTGCCAGCTCACGAAATTACAGGGCGGTGGCCTACAATGAGCAGTTCTTC. This translates into CASSRNYRAVAYNEQFF.

V gene TRBV15 combines with J gene TRBJ2-1, with 10 bases that match TRBD2. CDR3 length equals 16 residues. V shed 1 base, J shed 7 bases, and the junction held 7 bases outside the gene matches. Germline CDR1 and CDR2: LNHNV and YYDKDF (reference sequence). The CDR3 protein is CATSRAASGRGNEQFF. CDR3 in DNA: TGTGCCACCAGCAGAGCGGCTAGCGGGAGAGGTAATGAGCAGTTCTTC.

CDR3 nucleotides: TGCGCCAGCAGTGATGTCGGGCCTACAGATACGCAGTATTTT. Translation gives CASSDVGPTDTQYF. V is TRBV10-1 and J is TRBJ2-3; D is uncertain. This CDR3 spans 14 amino acids. V was cut by 3 bases and J by 3 bases, with 10 bases left in between. The germline gives CDR1 WNHNN, CDR2 SYGVQD (reference sequence).

The rearrangement uses TRBV6-2 or TRBV6-3 and TRBJ2-7; TRBD1 or TRBD2 may be the D gene (6 bases each). The CDR3 consists of 17 residues. The germline V and J ends were trimmed by 1 base and 1 base, with 17 bases remaining between them. CDR1 and CDR2 from the germline V gene are MNHEY and SVGEGT. CDR3 nucleotides: TGTGCCAGCAGTTACTTAGGTTTTGCGGGACAATCCTACGAGCAGTACTTC. It encodes CASSYLGFAGQSYEQYF.

This rearrangement joins TRBV18 to TRBJ2-1, with 11 bases that match TRBD2. Trimming took 4 bases from V and 4 from J; bases not matched to a gene: 3. The CDR3 spans 15 residues. Germline V CDR1 and CDR2: KGHSH, LQKENI. CDR3 coding DNA: TGTGCCAGCTCACAGGGACTAGCGGATTACAATGAGCAGTTCTTC. This encodes CASSQGLADYNEQFF.

The gene calls are TRBV4-1 and TRBJ1-2; no reliable D call. The CDR3 is made up of 16 amino acids. CDR1 is MGHRA, CDR2 YSYEKL, per germline. Trimming left V 2 bases short and J 2 bases short, with 15 bases between. This chain's CDR3 is CASSQIGRTRNYGYTF. CDR3 coding DNA: TGCGCCAGCAGCCAAATAGGACGGACCAGAAACTATGGCTACACCTTC.

V gene TRBV7-2 combines with J gene TRBJ1-2; 10 bases fit TRBD1. V trimming: 3 bases; J trimming: 7 bases; junction bases outside the gene matches: 11. There are 16 residues in the CDR3. CDR1 and CDR2 from the germline V gene are SGHTA and FQGNSA. CDR3 in amino acids: CASSFAGTGAGGGYTF. The CDR3 DNA is TGTGCCAGCAGCTTCGCCGGGACAGGGGCGGGTGGTGGCTACACCTTC.

The rearrangement links TRBV10-2 to TRBJ1-2; D remains ambiguous. CDR1 and CDR2 (germline): WSHSY, SAAADI. The length of the CDR3 is 13 residues. With 2 bases removed from V and 2 bases from J, the gap between germline ends came to 6 bases. The CDR3 coding sequence is TGCGCCAGCAGTGAGCGTAAAAACTATGGCTACACCTTC. Its protein product is CASSERKNYGYTF.

This chain joins TRBV24-1 and TRBJ2-5, with D possibly matching TRBD2 (6 bases). The ends were cut back, 2 bases at V and 5 bases at J, with 17 bases in the middle. This CDR3 has 16 amino acids. Germline V gives CDR1 KGHDR, CDR2 SFDVKD. DNA for the CDR3: TGTGCCACCAGTGATTCTGGGCGTGGTGCGGGGGAGACCCAGTACTTC. Translating gives CATSDSGRGAGETQYF.

The chain has TRBV5-6 and TRBJ2-2; D is unresolved. Trimming stripped 0 bases from V and 9 bases from J, with 12 bases between. This CDR3 is built from 14 residues. The germline gives CDR1 SGHDT, CDR2 YYEEEE. Written as DNA, the CDR3 is TGTGCCAGCAGCTTGGGCGGCACCGGCAGGGAGCTGTTTTTT. Residues: CASSLGGTGRELFF.

Only one count was recorded for this clone. The sample contains more than one DNA sequence encoding this CDR3. The rearrangement links TRBV12-3 or TRBV12-4 to TRBJ1-3; D ambiguous. V gave up 3 bases and J gave up 4 bases, with 4 bases separating them. This CDR3 has 12 residues. CDR3 DNA: TGTGCCAGCAGTTTTGGAGGAAACACCATATATTTT. Its protein is CASSFGGNTIYF.

In regard to this clone: Other nucleotide sequences from this sample produce the same CDR3. V and J are TRBV27 and TRBJ1-1, with D unresolved. The CDR3 sequence is 11 residues long. CDR1 and CDR2 (germline): MNHEY, SMNVEV (reference sequence). Trimming left V 4 bases short and J 1 base short, with 1 base between. The CDR3 DNA follows: TGTGCCAGCAGTTCGAACACTGAAGCTTTCTTT. As protein: CASSSNTEAFF.

The chain couples TRBV3-1 (or the pseudogene TRBV3-2) to TRBJ2-3, with a tentative D call TRBD1 (6 bases). Germline CDR1 and CDR2: LGHDT and YNNKEL (reference sequence). The CDR3 consists of 15 residues. V dropped 5 bases and J dropped 3 bases, with 15 bases sitting between them. The CDR3: CASSGDTPGTDTQYF. CDR3 coding DNA: TGTGCCAGCAGCGGGGACACCCCAGGGACAGATACGCAGTATTTT.

The chain combines TRBV6-1 with TRBJ2-7, with D unresolved. This CDR3 spans 13 amino acids. Germline CDR1 is MNHNS and CDR2 is SASEGT. Deletions cut 0 bases from V and 1 base from J, with 4 bases between. CDR3 loop: CASSEAGSYEQYF. In DNA, the CDR3 is TGTGCCAGCAGTGAAGCAGGGTCCTACGAGCAGTACTTC.

V gene TRBV18 combines with J gene TRBJ2-7; the D is unclear. The length of the CDR3 is 15 residues. The germline CDR1 and CDR2 sequences are KGHSH and LQKENI. Trimming left V 3 bases short and J 3 bases short, with 15 bases between. The CDR3 DNA reads as TGTGCCAGCTCACCTGGTCCGCCTGAGTACTACGAGCAGTACTTC. This encodes CASSPGPPEYYEQYF.

The gene calls are TRBV18 and TRBJ2-5, with a possible D match to TRBD2 (5 bases). The V gene lost 2 bases and the J gene lost 4 bases, with 20 bases spanning the gap. In germline, CDR1 is KGHSH, CDR2 LQKENI. The CDR3 sequence is 17 residues long. CDR3 sequence reads: CASSPTNGIYEGETQYF. The CDR3 nucleotides are TGTGCCAGCTCACCAACAAACGGGATTTATGAGGGAGAGACCCAGTACTTC.

The V and J genes are TRBV29-1 and TRBJ1-4; 8 nucleotides align to TRBD1. CDR1 is SQVTM, CDR2 ANQGSEA, per germline. V dropped 4 bases and J dropped 7; count of bases not matched to a gene: 2. There are 12 residues in the CDR3. CDR3 in amino acids: CSVVTGGEKLFF. The CDR3 coding sequence is TGCAGCGTTGTTACAGGGGGTGAAAAACTGTTTTTT. Drawing the rest from reference TRBV29-1 and TRBJ1-4, the complete variable domain is SAVISQKPSRDICQRGTSLTIQCQVDSQVTMMFWYRQQPGQSLTLIATANQGSEATYESGFVIDKFPISRPNLTFSTLTVSNMSPEDSSIYLCSVVTGGEKLFFGSGTQLSVL.

This clone was detected only once. V is TRBV21-1 and J is TRBJ2-5; TRBD2, as called in the table, went unchecked against the DNA. TRBV21-1 has pseudogene status. The CDR3 has 16 amino acids. The CDR3 DNA reads TGTGCCAGCAGCCCCTCGGGGGGGGCGTATCGGGAGACCCAGTACTTC. Translation gives CASSPSGGAYRETQYF.

This chain uses TRBV27 with TRBJ2-5, with TRBD2 identical over 8 bases. CDR3 size: 16 residues. CDR1 is MNHEY, CDR2 SMNVEV, per germline (reference sequence). J lost 5 bases, V lost 0 bases, and 8 bases had no gene match. CDR3 sequence: CASSLSRAGAGETQYF. The DNA for the CDR3 is TGTGCCAGCAGTTTATCACGAGCGGGAGCGGGGGAGACCCAGTACTTC.

V is TRBV7-2 and J is TRBJ2-1, with D possibly TRBD2 on 6 matching bases. The V end lost 2 bases, the J end lost 2 bases, and 22 bases lay between the germline ends. The CDR3 runs to 19 residues. Germline CDR1 reads SGHTA; CDR2 reads FQGNSA. The CDR3 here is CASSLTTLAGGLAYNEQFF. DNA of the CDR3: TGTGCCAGCAGCTTAACAACTCTCGCCGGGGGACTCGCCTACAATGAGCAGTTCTTC.

V and J are TRBV15 and TRBJ2-1, with 9 bases aligning to TRBD2. V dropped 0 bases and J dropped 3; count of bases not matched to a gene: 6. This CDR3 has 17 amino acids. Germline V gene data show CDR1 as LNHNV and CDR2 as YYDKDF (reference sequence). The CDR3 DNA is TGTGCCACCAGCAGAGAGGGCGGGAGGGCCCTCTACAATGAGCAGTTCTTC. This gives the protein CATSREGGRALYNEQFF. The variable domain in full, completed from reference TRBV15 and TRBJ2-1, reads DAMVIQNPRYQVTQFGKPVTLSCSQTLNHNVMYWYQQKSSQAPKLLFHYYDKDFNNEADTPDNFQSRRPNTSFCFLDIRSPGLGDTAMYLCATSREGGRALYNEQFFGPGTRLTVL.

This chain links TRBV25-1 with TRBJ2-1; either TRBD1 or TRBD2 may supply D (6 bases each). V was pared by 7 bases and J by 2 bases, with 9 bases between. CDR1 is MGHDK and CDR2 is SYGVNS in the germline V gene. This CDR3 is built from 13 residues. The CDR3 sequence: CASMEGAYNEQFF. CDR3 in DNA: TGTGCCAGCATGGAGGGGGCCTACAATGAGCAGTTCTTC.

This chain uses TRBV5-6 with TRBJ1-2; a possible D gene is TRBD1 (5 bases). The CDR3 contains 13 residues. With 4 bases removed from V and 7 bases from J, the gap between germline ends came to 14 bases. Germline V gene sequence: CDR1 SGHDT, CDR2 YYEEEE. The CDR3 nucleotides are TGTGCCAGCAGCGGGGCCCCTCGCTCTGGCTACACCTTC. It specifies CASSGAPRSGYTF.

The chain has TRBV5-1 and TRBJ1-2, with 8 bases lining up with TRBD1. V shed 0 bases and J 4 bases; nucleotides not matched to a gene: 2. The CDR3 extends over 14 amino acids. Germline loops: CDR1 SGHRS, CDR2 YFSETQ. This CDR3 is CASSLGTGSYGYTF. CDR3 nucleotides: TGCGCCAGCAGCTTGGGGACAGGGTCCTATGGCTACACCTTC.